This T cell receptor beta chain was recorded in a study of cytomegalovirus exposure and HLA in healthy donors. In the study overall: An earlier analysis identified 95 million to 120 million unique TCR beta sequences in about 200 million T cells.

The study's findings and limits: The likely origin of a cluster of highly shared sequence variants was a sequencing artifact. There were several of the most significant clusters that appeared linked to common viral pathogens in a later analysis.

The germline V and J ends were trimmed by 2 bases and 6 bases, with 11 bases remaining between them. Germline lookup yields CDR1 SGHTA and CDR2 FQGNSA. The CDR3 is made up of 13 amino acids. PCR amplification relied on 60 Vbeta primers (plus 13 Jbeta primers). Profiled with immunoSEQ multiplex PCR; TCRdb holds only in-frame clones, not every one. The sample carries 150,000 to 200,000 clones, approximately 80% recorded once. About this clone itself: Its antigen is currently unknown.

This chain connects TRBV7-2 to TRBJ2-7, with a possible D match to TRBD1 (5 bases). Material for sequencing was PBMCs. The sequence was obtained from a woman aged 35 to 49 in good health and CMV-seronegative. The CDR3 region is CASSLSQGREQYV. The CDR3 DNA follows: TGTGCCAGCAGCTTATCGCAGGGTCGCGAGCAGTACGTC.